This TCR beta chain was found in a study of radiotherapy plus CTLA-4 blockade in lung cancer. About the research overall: Objective responses arose in approximately 19% of patients, and approximately 30% experienced disease control.

General observations from the study: Early clone dynamics of blood T cells, plus interferon-beta, reportedly predicted response best. Clones of tumor-derived TCRs expanded in blood after radiotherapy plus ipilimumab.

Using immunoSEQ multiplex PCR, the repertoire was profiled, and TCRdb retains in-frame clones only, with some absent. The profile shows under 50,000 clones, roughly 85% of them singletons. As concerns this clone: Its antigen is still unknown.

CDR1 is SGHRS, CDR2 YFSETQ, per germline. This CDR3 has 14 residues. The ends were cut back, 1 base at V and 7 bases at J, with 12 bases in the middle. The sequence was collected from a human donor with non-small cell lung cancer whose response to radiotherapy plus ipilimumab could not be evaluated. The material sequenced was peripheral blood, taken from a patient treated with radiotherapy plus ipilimumab. The genes are TRBV5-1 and TRBJ2-1, with D possibly being TRBD2 (6 bases). Here the CDR3 reads CASSLWDLQNEQFF. CDR3 sequence (DNA): TGCGCCAGCAGCTTGTGGGACTTGCAGAATGAGCAGTTCTTC.